These 25 T cell receptor beta chains came from one sample sequenced in a study of T cells in Graves' hyperthyroidism and ophthalmopathy. Amplification of TCR beta CDR3 regions was performed using RNA transcripts as template. The primer set for the first-round RT-PCR of the TCR CDR3 was HTBI. Each CDR3 protein gets one entry after TCRdb re-called the multiplex PCR reads with MiXCR. Of around 350,000 distinct CDR3 sequences listed, less than 15% are singletons. What was sequenced was blood. Every receptor here comes from a woman under 30 with Graves' hyperthyroidism.

To note about this clonotype: An end of the junction differs from the germline gene, which may be a read error. This sequence joins TRBV7-9 and TRBJ2-1; 10 bases line up with TRBD2. This CDR3 has 17 amino acids. Germline loops: CDR1 SEHNR, CDR2 FQNEAQ (reference sequence). Here the CDR3 reads CASISLSAGGPRDEQFF. For the CDR3, the DNA is TGTGCGAGCATCTCCCTCTCAGCGGGAGGGCCGAGGGATGAGCAGTTCTTC.

A remark on this clonotype: It may be a read error: a sequence one base away is much more abundant. This is likely a read error, given that the CDR3 carries no conserved phenylalanine or tryptophan at its end. The chain employs TRBV20-1 and TRBJ2-3; 8 bases agree with TRBD1. The V and J ends lost 5 bases and 6 bases, in that order; junction bases with no gene match: 4. CDR1 is DFQATT, CDR2 SNEGSKA, per germline (reference sequence). The CDR3 loop spans 12 amino acids. The CDR3 protein is CSAQQGVDTQYS. CDR3 in DNA: TGCAGTGCTCAACAGGGGGTGGATACGCAGTATTCT.

This clonotype was seen repeatedly, ten times or more. The chain has TRBV20-1 and TRBJ1-2; TRBD1 aligns across 7 bases. From germline, CDR1 is DFQATT and CDR2 SNEGSKA (reference sequence). This CDR3 spans 12 amino acids. Trimming took 5 bases from V and 7 from J; bases not matched to a gene: 7. The CDR3 DNA reads as TGCAGTGCTGATGACAGGGACCGTGGCTACACCTTC. Translated, it gives CSADDRDRGYTF.

The chain is built from TRBV28 and TRBJ2-2, with D unclear. The germline V gene encodes CDR1 MDHEN and CDR2 SYDVKM. The CDR3 has 15 residues. With 2 bases removed from V and 4 bases from J, the gap between germline ends came to 11 bases. In DNA form, the CDR3 reads TGTGCCAGCAGTTTAGTAACAGTGCGCACCGGGGAGCTGTTTTTT. Its protein product is CASSLVTVRTGELFF.

This clonotype was counted between two and nine times. V and J are TRBV14 and TRBJ2-1; D might be TRBD1 (6 bases). This CDR3 has 16 residues. The germline V gene encodes CDR1 SGHDN and CDR2 FVKESK. Trimming removed 3 bases at V and 0 bases at J, with 12 bases between. CDR3 residues: CASSQRQVSSYNEQFF. CDR3 sequence (DNA): TGTGCCAGCAGCCAGAGACAGGTCAGCTCCTACAATGAGCAGTTCTTC.

This clonotype was seen ten or more times. J is TRBJ1-4 and V is TRBV27; D possibly corresponds to TRBD1 (5 bases). V was clipped by 7 bases and J by 3 bases, with 12 bases between them. Germline CDR1 reads MNHEY; CDR2 reads SMNVEV (reference sequence). The CDR3 runs 14 residues. CDR3 coding DNA: TGTGCCAGCAAGGTGGGGCAGGCTAATGAAAAACTGTTTTTT. This codes for CASKVGQANEKLFF.

This clonotype was seen ten or more times. This chain uses TRBV6-2 or TRBV6-3 with TRBJ2-1; perhaps TRBD2 as D (5 bases). The germline gives CDR1 MNHEY, CDR2 SVGEGT. Trimming stripped 8 bases from V and 4 bases from J, with 12 bases between. CDR3 length equals 13 residues. The CDR3 loop reads CASESGTYNEQFF. DNA of the CDR3: TGTGCCAGCGAGAGCGGTACTTACAATGAGCAGTTCTTC.

This chain joins TRBV12-3 or TRBV12-4 and TRBJ2-5; D is tentatively TRBD1 or TRBD2 (5 bases each). Trimming pared 5 bases from V and 3 bases from J, leaving 13 bases between. The CDR3 sequence is 14 residues long. CDR3: CASSETGTEETQYF. CDR3 bases: TGTGCCAGCAGTGAAACCGGGACCGAAGAGACCCAGTACTTC.

Many counts were recorded for this clonotype. The J gene is TRBJ2-1, the V gene TRBV28, with D unclear. Germline V gene data show CDR1 as MDHEN and CDR2 as SYDVKM. The CDR3 has 11 amino acids. V lost 2 bases and J 7 bases, leaving 3 bases between the germline ends. The CDR3 sequence: CASSLRNEQFF. The CDR3, as DNA: TGTGCCAGCAGTTTACGGAATGAGCAGTTCTTC.

This clonotype was recorded at least ten times. This rearrangement joins TRBV7-9 to TRBJ2-1; the match to TRBD2 covers 7 bases. This CDR3 contains 14 residues. V lost 4 bases, J lost 5 bases, and 5 bases stayed unmatched. Germline CDR1 and CDR2: SEHNR and FQNEAQ (reference sequence). The CDR3 coding sequence is TGTGCCAGCAGCTGGGCGGGGGAGAACAATGAGCAGTTCTTC. The encoded protein is CASSWAGENNEQFF.

The sample holds many counts of this clonotype. This chain's CDR3 is CASSLAGDSGNTIYF. In nucleotides, the CDR3 is TGTGCCAGCAGCTTAGCAGGGGACTCTGGAAACACCATATATTTT. The chain couples TRBV7-2 to TRBJ1-3, with a weak D call TRBD1 (5 bases). Germline CDR1 reads SGHTA; CDR2 reads FQGNSA. V was pared by 0 bases and J by 0 bases, with 6 bases between. The CDR3 runs 15 residues.

This clonotype has a count of ten or more. The chain recombines TRBV12-3 or TRBV12-4 with TRBJ2-1, with D possibly being TRBD2 (5 bases). The ends were cut back, 7 bases at V and 4 bases at J, with 14 bases in the middle. The CDR3 spans 14 residues. CDR3 residues: CASTLREYYNEQFF. The CDR3, as DNA: TGTGCCAGCACCCTCCGGGAATATTACAATGAGCAGTTCTTC.

The V gene is TRBV20-1, the J gene TRBJ1-5, with no clear D. The CDR3 totals 13 residues. V lost 5 bases and J lost 4, with 12 bases in between. Germline V lookup: CDR1 DFQATT, CDR2 SNEGSKA (reference sequence). The chain's CDR3 is CSAGWKGNQPQHF. The CDR3 bases are TGCAGTGCTGGGTGGAAAGGGAATCAGCCCCAGCATTTT.

A note on this clonotype: A much larger clone differs from this one at a single base, so this may be a read error. The rearrangement joins TRBV12-3 or TRBV12-4 to TRBJ2-1; no clear D. The DNA matches TRBJ2-7 better at its end, which makes the J call doubtful. CDR3 length: 13 amino acids. CDR3 in amino acids: CASNSWAYNEQYF. CDR3 DNA sequence: TGTGCCAGCAATTCATGGGCCTACAATGAGCAGTACTTC.

In its sample, this clonotype was seen many times. J is TRBJ2-3 and V is TRBV6-1; D uncertain. The V end was cut by 3 bases, the J end by 1 base, with 8 bases between. The germline V gene encodes CDR1 MNHNS and CDR2 SASEGT. This CDR3 is 14 amino acids long. The CDR3, as DNA: TGTGCCAGCAGTGACTTCGGGCGCACAGATACGCAGTATTTT. Encoded protein: CASSDFGRTDTQYF.

J is TRBJ2-1 and V is TRBV11-2; TRBD2 might be the D (5 bases). This CDR3 is built from 16 residues. V was pared by 2 bases and J by 4 bases, with 15 bases between. Per the germline V gene, CDR1 is SGHAT and CDR2 is FQNNGV. CDR3 bases: TGTGCCAGCAGCTTACTCCCCGACGGGATTTACAATGAGCAGTTCTTC. It specifies CASSLLPDGIYNEQFF.

Concerning this clonotype itself: This may be a read error, as it is one base from a much larger clone. The genes are TRBV27 and TRBJ1-5, with D maybe TRBD1 (6 bases). CDR3 length: 16 amino acids. The V gene lost 5 bases and the J gene lost 2 bases, with 16 bases spanning the gap. Per germline, CDR1 MNHEY and CDR2 SMNVEV (reference sequence). For the CDR3, the DNA is TGTGCCAGCAGTATACAGGGCGGAGGGGGCAATCAGCCCCAGCATTTT. Protein sequence: CASSIQGGGGNQPQHF.

This clonotype was seen ten or more times. V gene TRBV7-3 combines with J gene TRBJ2-1; D not certain. Trimming pared 5 bases from V and 5 bases from J, leaving 7 bases between. In germline, CDR1 is SGHTA, CDR2 FQGTGA. This CDR3 comprises 12 residues. The CDR3 here is CASSHANNEQFF. The CDR3 DNA follows: TGTGCCAGCAGCCACGCCAACAATGAGCAGTTCTTC. Full variable domain (remainder filled in from reference TRBV7-3 and TRBJ2-1): GAGVSQTPSNKVTEKGKYVELRCDPISGHTALYWYRQSLGQGPEFLIYFQGTGAADDSGLPNDRFFAVRPEGSVSTLKIQRTERGDSAVYLCASSHANNEQFFGPGTRLTVL.

The chain joins TRBV28 to TRBJ2-1; D is perhaps TRBD2 (7 bases). The length of the CDR3 is 12 residues. V lost 9 bases, J lost 6 bases, and 12 bases lay in between. CDR1 is MDHEN and CDR2 is SYDVKM in the germline V gene. CDR3 sequence (DNA): TGTGCCAGTGGGGGGGCCGGCAATGAGCAGTTCTTC. Translating it yields CASGGAGNEQFF.

This clonotype was found many times. The chain combines TRBV6-1 with TRBJ2-5; D perhaps matches TRBD1 (6 bases). Looked up from germline, CDR1 is MNHNS and CDR2 is SASEGT. The CDR3 covers 14 residues. The V end lost 5 bases, the J end lost 2 bases, and 12 bases lay between the germline ends. The CDR3 region has the DNA TGTGCCAGCAGTACAGGACAGATACAAGAGACCCAGTACTTC. Its translation: CASSTGQIQETQYF.

This clonotype was seen more than once but under ten times. CDR3 nucleotide sequence: TGTGCCAGCAGTTATCAGGGAGGGGGCTATTCACCCCTCCACTTT. Translating gives CASSYQGGGYSPLHF. The chain uses TRBV6-1 and TRBJ1-6, with TRBD1 matching over 7 bases. This CDR3 is 15 amino acids long. V shed 5 bases, J shed 8 bases, and the junction held 9 bases outside the gene matches. Germline CDR1 and CDR2: MNHNS and SASEGT.

This chain connects TRBV20-1 to TRBJ1-5, with D unresolved. Germline V gene lookup returns CDR1 DFQATT and CDR2 SNEGSKA (reference sequence). Trimming pared 3 bases from V and 7 bases from J, leaving 16 bases between. This CDR3 spans 14 amino acids. CDR3 bases: TGCAGTGCTAGCGAGACGGATCTAGGACAGCCCCAGCATTTT. It codes for CSASETDLGQPQHF.

This clonotype was recorded at least ten times. The CDR3: CASSSTVREQYF. CDR3 in DNA: TGTGCCAGCAGCTCGACAGTTCGCGAGCAGTACTTC. The chain combines TRBV13 with TRBJ2-7, with D perhaps TRBD1 (5 bases). V lost 4 bases to trimming and J lost 6 bases, with 10 bases between them. CDR1 is PRHDT and CDR2 is FYEKMQ in the germline V gene (reference sequence). The CDR3 length is 12 residues.

The table lists this clonotype with many counts. This chain joins TRBV28 and TRBJ2-7; D call uncertain. Germline V gene data show CDR1 as MDHEN and CDR2 as SYDVKM. Trimming cost V 1 base and J 3 bases, with 13 bases left between them. The CDR3 covers 15 residues. CDR3 in DNA: TGTGCCAGCAGTTTATCGTCCGGACGGATCTACGAGCAGTACTTC. Translated: CASSLSSGRIYEQYF.

The chain employs TRBV7-2 and TRBJ1-1, with D unclear. The CDR3 is 13 amino acids. V lost 3 bases, J lost 4 bases, and 9 bases lay in between. The germline CDR1 and CDR2 sequences are SGHTA and FQGNSA. CDR3 sequence (DNA): TGTGCCAGCAGCTTTCTCCGATCCACTGAAGCTTTCTTT. As protein: CASSFLRSTEAFF.